Sequencing of this TCR beta chain was carried out in a study of blood T cell repertoires in COVID-19. V shed 6 bases and J shed 4 bases, with 19 bases lying between them. This CDR3 has 16 amino acids. In germline, CDR1 is MNHNY, CDR2 SVGAGI (reference sequence). Clones were sequenced by immunoSEQ multiplex PCR, and TCRdb holds only the in-frame ones, with some missing. Among approximately 190,000 clones, 80% to 90% were seen once, and the ten largest hold 2.1%. The rearrangement uses TRBV6-6 and TRBJ2-1, with D possibly being TRBD2 (7 bases). The sequence was collected from a man aged 65 to 85 with active or convalescent COVID-19. Material for sequencing was peripheral blood. This chain's CDR3 is CASRIGGGAGYNEQFF. Here the CDR3 DNA reads TGTGCCAGCAGGATCGGCGGGGGCGCGGGTTACAATGAGCAGTTCTTC.